This passage covers 10 T cell receptor beta chains from one sample sequenced in a study of T cell responses to AZD1222 COVID-19 vaccine. Here immunoSEQ multiplex PCR was the method, and the copy in TCRdb shows in-frame clones only, minus some. The sample consists of some 80,000 clones, 90% of them appearing once. The sequencing used peripheral blood, collected 28 days after the second AZD1222 dose. Every receptor here comes from an adult who received the AZD1222 COVID-19 vaccine.

The chain uses TRBV2 and TRBJ1-6, with 7 bases aligning to TRBD1. V lost 5 bases, J lost 7 bases, and 2 bases stayed unmatched. The germline V gene has CDR1 SNHLY and CDR2 FYNNEI. CDR3 length: 13 amino acids. CDR3 bases: TGTGCCAGCAGTTCGACAGGGAATTCACCCCTCCACTTT. It encodes CASSSTGNSPLHF.

The chain recombines TRBV19 with TRBJ1-1; 7 positions match TRBD1. The V gene's germline CDR1 is LNHDA and CDR2 SQIVND (reference sequence). This CDR3 has 15 residues. With 4 bases clipped from V and 0 bases from J, the junction kept 5 bases outside the gene matches. The CDR3 region is CASSNRQGVNTEAFF. The CDR3 region has the DNA TGTGCCAGTAGTAACAGACAGGGCGTGAACACTGAAGCTTTCTTT.

J is TRBJ2-7 and V is TRBV7-8; the D is unclear. The CDR3 loop spans 13 amino acids. Germline lookup yields CDR1 SGHVS and CDR2 FQNEAQ. Trimming removed 3 bases at V and 4 bases at J, with 10 bases between. The CDR3 region is CASSLAATYEQYF. The DNA of the CDR3 is TGTGCCAGCAGCTTGGCAGCTACTTACGAGCAGTACTTC.

The V gene is TRBV29-1, the J gene TRBJ1-2, with D maybe TRBD1 (6 bases). Germline-derived CDR1 and CDR2 are SQVTM and ANQGSEA. The CDR3 totals 14 residues. With 1 base removed from V and 6 bases from J, the gap between germline ends came to 15 bases. In DNA, the CDR3 is TGCAGCGTTGAAGTTGCGCAGGGGATCGATGGCTACACCTTC. This codes for CSVEVAQGIDGYTF.

The V gene is TRBV10-3, the J gene TRBJ1-3, with 9 nucleotides matching TRBD1. This CDR3 comprises 17 residues. After removal of 5 bases from V and 1 base from J, the junction contained 9 bases not matched to a gene. Germline V CDR1 and CDR2: ENHRY, SYGVKD. This CDR3 reads CAISSRDREFSGNTIYF. CDR3 nucleotides: TGTGCCATCAGTTCCCGGGACAGGGAGTTTTCTGGAAACACCATATATTTT.

This clone has a handful of counts. The chain recombines TRBV6-2 or TRBV6-3 with TRBJ2-7; possible D gene TRBD1, 6 bases. Trimming removed 5 bases at V and 1 base at J, with 15 bases between. Germline V gene sequence: CDR1 MNHEY, CDR2 SVGEGT. CDR3 length: 15 amino acids. The CDR3 region is CASSDTGSPSYEQYF. DNA of the CDR3: TGTGCCAGCAGTGACACAGGGTCCCCTTCCTACGAGCAGTACTTC.

J is TRBJ2-3 and V is TRBV7-2, with D perhaps TRBD2 (6 bases). Germline V gene data show CDR1 as SGHTA and CDR2 as FQGNSA. V was shortened by 3 bases and J by 1 base, with 8 bases between the two germline ends. This CDR3 has 14 residues. As DNA, the CDR3 is TGTGCCAGCAGCTTTGCTAGCGGCACAGATACGCAGTATTTT. This gives the protein CASSFASGTDTQYF.

The V call is TRBV12-5, the J call TRBJ2-7, with 11 bases lining up with TRBD2. From germline, CDR1 is LGHNT and CDR2 FRNRAP. The V segment lost 5 bases and the J segment 2 bases; nucleotides outside the gene matches: 5. This CDR3 has 15 residues. DNA of the CDR3: TGTGCTAGTGGTGCCCTAGCGGGGGGCACCTACGAGCAGTACTTC. Protein: CASGALAGGTYEQYF.

V gene TRBV2 combines with J gene TRBJ2-3; 9 bases are a match to TRBD1. The ends lost 6 bases at V and 6 bases at J; junction bases unmatched: 13. Germline V gene sequence: CDR1 SNHLY, CDR2 FYNNEI. The CDR3 sequence is 16 residues long. The CDR3 reads CASSGSTGGLRDTQYF. DNA for the CDR3: TGTGCCAGCAGCGGGTCCACAGGGGGCTTACGGGATACGCAGTATTTT.

The chain links TRBV6-5 to TRBJ1-2, with a weak D call TRBD1 (5 bases). V gave up 6 bases and J gave up 4 bases, with 12 bases separating them. This CDR3 has 13 amino acids. Germline V gene sequence: CDR1 MNHEY, CDR2 SVGAGI. The CDR3 sequence: CASRGGGPYGYTF. The CDR3, as DNA: TGTGCCAGCAGGGGGGGAGGACCCTATGGCTACACCTTC.